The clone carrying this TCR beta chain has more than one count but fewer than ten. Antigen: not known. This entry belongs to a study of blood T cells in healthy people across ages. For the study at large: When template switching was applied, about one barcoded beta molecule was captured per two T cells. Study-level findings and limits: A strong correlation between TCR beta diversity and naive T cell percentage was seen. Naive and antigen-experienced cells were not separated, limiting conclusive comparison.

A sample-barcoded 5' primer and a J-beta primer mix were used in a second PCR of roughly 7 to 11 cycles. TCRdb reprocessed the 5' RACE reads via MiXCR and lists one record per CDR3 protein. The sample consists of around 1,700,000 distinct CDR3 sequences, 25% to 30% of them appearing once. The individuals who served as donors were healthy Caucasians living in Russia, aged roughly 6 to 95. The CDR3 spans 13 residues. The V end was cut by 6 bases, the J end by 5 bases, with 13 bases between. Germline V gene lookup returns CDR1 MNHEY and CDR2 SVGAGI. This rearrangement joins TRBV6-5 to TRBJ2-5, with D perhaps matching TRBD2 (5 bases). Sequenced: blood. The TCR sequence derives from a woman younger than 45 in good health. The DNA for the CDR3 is TGTGCCAGCAGACCCGGGATGCTGGAGACCCAGTACTTC. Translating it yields CASRPGMLETQYF.